The source of this T cell receptor (beta chain) is a study of blood T cell repertoires in COVID-19. Turning to the study itself: Samples representing acute and convalescent COVID-19 were sourced from the United States, Italy and Spain. The cDNA or gDNA used as material had been derived from T cells, B-cell-depleted T cells, or PBMCs.

The germline V gene encodes CDR1 GTSNPN and CDR2 SVGIG (reference sequence). The CDR3 is made up of 14 amino acids. J gave up 7 bases and V 2 bases, and 6 bases lay outside the gene matches. In the source study's methods: The assay estimated nucleated cells by amplifying reference gene primers. Data came from immunoSEQ multiplex PCR; TCRdb stores just in-frame clones and leaves some out. D and trimming come from the DNA, and the V and J calls and clone size come from that table. Found here are over 100,000 clones, around nine tenths of them singletons; the top ten hold 4.5%. Specimen: peripheral blood. The TCR originated in a man in his forties with acute or convalescent COVID-19. This chain uses TRBV30 with TRBJ1-5; TRBD1 aligns across 9 bases. DNA of the CDR3: TGTGCCTGGAGTAGGGGACAGGGAGGGCAGCCCCAGCATTTT. It specifies CAWSRGQGGQPQHF.